The 25 T cell receptor beta chains below were found in one sample sequenced in a study of T cell repertoires in cytomegalovirus infection. TCRdb itself ran the reads through MiXCR, one entry per CDR3 protein. The sample holds 630,000 or so distinct CDR3 sequences, about 24% seen once. The source material was CD8+ T cells from PBMCs. All receptors derive from a human donor in good health (CMV status not recorded). Some clones in this sample may be carry-over from other donors' samples.

V gene TRBV29-1 combines with J gene TRBJ1-2; D unresolved. From germline, CDR1 is SQVTM and CDR2 ANQGSEA. The length of the CDR3 is 14 residues. Trimming stripped 4 bases from V and 7 bases from J, with 19 bases between. CDR3 protein: CSVAWEAGLAGYTF. The CDR3 DNA reads TGCAGCGTTGCTTGGGAGGCAGGATTGGCTGGCTACACCTTC.

This clonotype was detected many times. The chain employs TRBV7-6 and TRBJ2-7; 8 nucleotides align to TRBD1. J gave up 1 base and V 5 bases, and 4 bases lay outside the gene matches. Germline CDR1 SGHVS, CDR2 FNYEAQ. The CDR3 contains 14 residues. Here the CDR3 reads CASSHGQGSYEQYF. CDR3 coding DNA: TGTGCCAGCAGCCACGGACAGGGATCCTACGAGCAGTACTTC.

The CDR3 region is CSAELGQGRNSPLHF. The CDR3 DNA reads TGCAGTGCTGAACTGGGGCAGGGGCGGAATTCACCCCTCCACTTT. The genes are TRBV20-1 and TRBJ1-6; weak D call: TRBD1 (6 bases). This CDR3 spans 15 amino acids. The V and J ends lost 5 bases and 7 bases respectively, with 18 bases between them. The germline CDR1 and CDR2 sequences are DFQATT and SNEGSKA (reference sequence).

In this sample, this clonotype turned up many times. The J gene is TRBJ1-6, the V gene TRBV7-2; TRBD1 agrees at 9 bases. The CDR3 sequence is 16 residues long. From germline, CDR1 is SGHTA and CDR2 FQGNSA. V shed 4 bases and J 11 bases; nucleotides not matched to a gene: 12. Here the CDR3 reads CASSSSTETGGTPLHF. As DNA, the CDR3 is TGTGCCAGCAGCTCTTCTACCGAGACAGGGGGGACACCCCTCCACTTT.

This clonotype has only a few counts. The chain uses TRBV20-1 and TRBJ2-5, with D perhaps matching TRBD1 (5 bases). This CDR3 has 13 residues. Trimming removed 3 bases from V and 4 bases from J, with 12 bases in between. Germline lookup yields CDR1 DFQATT and CDR2 SNEGSKA (reference sequence). In DNA form, the CDR3 reads TGCAGTGCTAGTGGGGCCGGTGGAGAGACCCAGTACTTC. It is translated as CSASGAGGETQYF.

The J gene is TRBJ2-3, the V gene TRBV12-5; D not resolved. Trimming took 2 bases from V and 0 from J, leaving 9 bases between them. Germline V gene lookup returns CDR1 LGHNT and CDR2 FRNRAP. This CDR3 is built from 15 residues. In DNA form, the CDR3 reads TGTGCTAGTGGTTTGACGTGGTCTAGCACAGATACGCAGTATTTT. Encoded protein: CASGLTWSSTDTQYF.

This clonotype was picked up many times. The rearrangement joins TRBV6-5 to TRBJ2-1, with 13 nucleotides matching TRBD2. From germline, CDR1 is MNHEY and CDR2 SVGAGI. The J segment lost 7 bases and the V segment lost 4 bases, leaving 4 bases of the junction unmatched. This CDR3 comprises 15 residues. CDR3 nucleotide sequence: TGTGCCAGCAGTTGGGGACTAGCGGGGTTGAATGAGCAGTTCTTC. The encoded protein is CASSWGLAGLNEQFF.

This clonotype has only one observation. The chain joins TRBV23-1 to TRBJ1-2, with D hard to call. TRBV23-1 is flagged as an ORF with uncertain function. The CDR3 length is 13 residues. The ends were cut back, 3 bases at V and 5 bases at J, with 10 bases in the middle. The DNA of the CDR3 is TGCGCCAGCAGTCAGATGGGAGGTTATGGCTACACCTTC. It yields the protein CASSQMGGYGYTF.

This clonotype was counted ten times or more. The rearrangement joins TRBV7-6 to TRBJ2-5, with D possibly TRBD2 on 6 matching bases. The length of the CDR3 is 16 residues. Trimming cost V 5 bases and J 2 bases, with 18 bases left between them. Per the germline V gene, CDR1 is SGHVS and CDR2 is FNYEAQ. The CDR3 loop reads CASSPPVRGSQETQYF. In DNA form, the CDR3 reads TGTGCCAGCAGCCCACCGGTGCGGGGATCGCAAGAGACCCAGTACTTC.

This clonotype was detected a few times. The rearrangement joins TRBV29-1 to TRBJ1-2; no reliable D call. The CDR3 is 12 residues long. Germline values: CDR1 SQVTM, CDR2 ANQGSEA. Deletions cut 7 bases from V and 0 bases from J, with 9 bases between. In DNA, the CDR3 is TGCAGCGCCCCCGGGACTAACTATGGCTACACCTTC. This codes for CSAPGTNYGYTF.

This clonotype was seen repeatedly, ten times or more. The V call is TRBV28, the J call TRBJ2-7; D is unclear. The CDR3 runs to 12 residues. Looked up from germline, CDR1 is MDHEN and CDR2 is SYDVKM. With 5 bases removed from V and 0 bases from J, the gap between germline ends came to 5 bases. In nucleotides, the CDR3 is TGTGCCAGCAGTGGGGACTCCTACGAGCAGTACGTC. It yields the protein CASSGDSYEQYV.

The rearrangement links TRBV29-1 to TRBJ1-2; 8 bases are shared with TRBD1. Germline CDR1 SQVTM, CDR2 ANQGSEA. The V gene end was trimmed by 4 bases and the J gene end by 0 bases; junction bases not matched to a gene: 7. This CDR3 comprises 15 residues. In DNA form, the CDR3 reads TGCAGCGTTGGGCGGACAGGGAGGGCTAACTATGGCTACACCTTC. Amino acid sequence: CSVGRTGRANYGYTF.

The rearrangement uses TRBV29-1 and TRBJ2-1; weak D call: TRBD2 (5 bases). The germline V and J ends were trimmed by 1 base and 2 bases, with 12 bases remaining between them. The CDR3 is 15 amino acids. The germline CDR1 and CDR2 sequences are SQVTM and ANQGSEA. CDR3 amino acids: CSVEVRSRAYNEQFF. CDR3 nucleotide sequence: TGCAGCGTTGAAGTTAGATCGAGGGCCTACAATGAGCAGTTCTTC.

The chain is built from TRBV20-1 and TRBJ1-2; TRBD1 matches at 10 bases. The CDR3 spans 14 residues. Germline V gives CDR1 DFQATT, CDR2 SNEGSKA (reference sequence). J gave up 5 bases and V 0 bases, and 3 bases lay outside the gene matches. The CDR3 DNA follows: TGCAGTGCTAGAGATCGGGACAGGGGTTATGGCTACACCTTC. Translation: CSARDRDRGYGYTF.

The chain links TRBV28 to TRBJ2-5; maybe TRBD1 (6 bases). This CDR3 comprises 17 residues. V lost 3 bases and J 3 bases, leaving 20 bases between the germline ends. Germline-derived CDR1 and CDR2 are MDHEN and SYDVKM. The CDR3 is CASSFMSGAWRKETQYF. The CDR3 nucleotides read TGTGCCAGCAGTTTTATGTCAGGGGCCTGGAGAAAAGAGACCCAGTACTTC.

This clonotype occurred a few times. This chain connects TRBV6-9 to TRBJ2-5, with D unclear. CDR1 is MNHGY, CDR2 SVAAGI, per germline. CDR3 length equals 15 residues. Trimming shortened V by 11 bases and J by 4 bases, and 23 bases separated the two germline ends. The DNA of the CDR3 is TGTGCCCGATGTCGTGCCTCCCACAAGCGAGAGACCCAGTACTTC. It is translated as CARCRASHKRETQYF.

The rearrangement uses TRBV7-9 and TRBJ2-2, with 7 bases lining up with TRBD2. The germline gives CDR1 SEHNR, CDR2 FQNEAQ (reference sequence). Trimming took 5 bases from V and 1 from J; bases not matched to a gene: 7. The CDR3 has 16 amino acids. CDR3 sequence reads: CASSPTGGVNTGELFF. CDR3 DNA: TGTGCCAGCAGCCCGACGGGGGGAGTGAACACCGGGGAGCTGTTTTTT.

The chain is built from TRBV5-1 and TRBJ2-1; D tentatively fits TRBD1 or TRBD2 (6 bases each). Germline values: CDR1 SGHRS, CDR2 YFSETQ. CDR3 length: 15 residues. Deletions cut 0 bases from V and 6 bases from J, with 13 bases between. The CDR3 nucleotides read TGCGCCAGCAGCTTGGCCAGAGGGGGGCCCAATGAGCAGTTCTTC. Amino acids: CASSLARGGPNEQFF.

This clonotype appeared a few times. The V and J genes are TRBV5-5 and TRBJ2-6; 7 bases map to TRBD1. The V segment lost 2 bases and the J segment 0 bases; nucleotides outside the gene matches: 5. The CDR3 sequence is 17 residues long. Germline CDR1 SGHKS, CDR2 YYEKEE (reference sequence). The CDR3 nucleotides read TGTGCCAGCAGCTTCCGGGACAGTCCCTCTGGGGCCAACGTCCTGACTTTC. Translation: CASSFRDSPSGANVLTF.

V gene TRBV5-5 combines with J gene TRBJ2-7; tentatively, D is TRBD1 (5 bases). Germline V gives CDR1 SGHKS, CDR2 YYEKEE (reference sequence). V lost 4 bases and J 2 bases, leaving 16 bases between the germline ends. The length of the CDR3 is 15 residues. The CDR3 bases are TGTGCCAGCAGCCCCCAAGGGGCAAACCCCTACGAGCAGTACTTC. Translation gives CASSPQGANPYEQYF.

The chain couples TRBV2 to TRBJ1-1; D may be TRBD1 (6 bases). The CDR3 has 13 amino acids. Trimming shortened V by 4 bases and J by 6 bases, and 12 bases separated the two germline ends. Germline V lookup: CDR1 SNHLY, CDR2 FYNNEI. In DNA form, the CDR3 reads TGTGCCAGCAGTGCCCCGAAGGGGGCTGAAGCTTTCTTT. This encodes CASSAPKGAEAFF.

The J gene is TRBJ2-3, the V gene TRBV6-5, with 9 bases that match TRBD2. This CDR3 is 17 amino acids long. J lost 0 bases, V lost 2 bases, and 6 bases had no gene match. CDR1 and CDR2 (germline): MNHEY, SVGAGI. CDR3 nucleotide sequence: TGTGCCAGCAGTTACAGAGCGGGGGGAACTAGCACAGATACGCAGTATTTT. Protein sequence: CASSYRAGGTSTDTQYF.

This clonotype was detected a few times. The rearrangement joins TRBV6-2 or TRBV6-3 to TRBJ2-3; D call uncertain. The germline CDR1 and CDR2 sequences are MNHEY and SVGEGT. The length of the CDR3 is 13 residues. The V and J ends lost 4 bases and 2 bases respectively, with 7 bases between them. Here the CDR3 reads CASSSWTTDTQYF. The CDR3 DNA reads as TGTGCCAGCAGTTCTTGGACCACAGATACGCAGTATTTT.

This clonotype has just a few counts. The gene calls are TRBV28 and TRBJ1-2; 11 bases align to TRBD1. The CDR3 length is 16 residues. The junction had 9 bases not matched to a gene; V was cut back by 4 bases and J by 5 bases. Germline V gives CDR1 MDHEN, CDR2 SYDVKM. CDR3: CASSSPGTGGEYGYTF. CDR3 nucleotide sequence: TGTGCCAGCAGTTCGCCCGGGACAGGGGGGGAATATGGCTACACCTTC.

This clonotype has only a few counts. The chain links TRBV2 to TRBJ2-2; D is possibly TRBD2 (5 bases). V lost 11 bases to trimming and J lost 3 bases, with 10 bases between them. From germline, CDR1 is SNHLY and CDR2 FYNNEI. The CDR3 extends over 12 amino acids. Here the CDR3 DNA reads TGTGCCGGCGGGCTTTACACCGGGGAGCTGTTTTTT. Translated, it gives CAGGLYTGELFF.